Listed below are T cell receptor beta chains from one sample, sequenced in a study of radiotherapy plus CTLA-4 blockade in lung cancer. Produced via immunoSEQ multiplex PCR; TCRdb's table is partial and in-frame only. Here the sample spans some 96,000 clones, 88% being singletons. Sequenced material: peripheral blood, taken from a patient treated with radiotherapy plus ipilimumab. The receptors stem from a human donor with non-small cell lung cancer that progressed on radiotherapy plus ipilimumab. The CDR3 runs from the conserved cysteine through the conserved F or W. A D gene is named only where the DNA matches it firmly. Where a row states a size, it is once, few, many or the class of an expanded clone; other rows omit it.

abundance: NA; d_gene: TRBD1; v_gene: TRBV2; j_gene: TRBJ2-1; CDR3nt: TGTGCCAGCAGACCGGACAGGGGGCGAGTTGAGCAGTTCTTC; CDR3aa: CASRPDRGRVEQFF
abundance: NA; d_gene: NA; v_gene: TRBV11-2; j_gene: TRBJ1-2; CDR3nt: TGTGCCAGCAGCCGTTCGTCGGGTGACGGCTACACCTTC; CDR3aa: CASSRSSGDGYTF
abundance: NA; d_gene: NA; v_gene: TRBV6-6; j_gene: TRBJ2-7; CDR3nt: TGTGCCAGCAGACAAACAGGCGGTTCCTACGAGCAGTACTTC; CDR3aa: CASRQTGGSYEQYF
abundance: NA; d_gene: NA; v_gene: TRBV4-1; j_gene: TRBJ2-1; CDR3nt: TGCGCCAGCAGCCAAGTTGCACGTAGCTCCTACAATGAGCAGTTCTTC; CDR3aa: CASSQVARSSYNEQFF
abundance: NA; d_gene: TRBD1; v_gene: TRBV30; j_gene: TRBJ2-5; CDR3nt: TGTGCCTGGAGGGGACAGAAGAAAGAGACCCAGTACTTC; CDR3aa: CAWRGQKKETQYF
abundance: NA; d_gene: NA; v_gene: TRBV27; j_gene: TRBJ2-4; CDR3nt: TGTGCCAGCATCGGCCGGGACGAAAAGGGCAAAAACATTCAGTACTTC; CDR3aa: CASIGRDEKGKNIQYF
abundance: NA; d_gene: NA; v_gene: TRBV15; j_gene: TRBJ1-1; CDR3nt: TGTGCCACCAGCAGGGGGGGGTATGAAGCTTTCTTT; CDR3aa: CATSRGGYEAFF
abundance: NA; d_gene: NA; v_gene: TRBV2; j_gene: TRBJ1-5; CDR3nt: TGTGCCAGCGAGGTGGGGGCCTATCAGCCCCAGCATTTT; CDR3aa: CASEVGAYQPQHF
abundance: once; d_gene: TRBD1; v_gene: TRBV6-1; j_gene: TRBJ1-2; CDR3nt: TGTGCCAGCAGCCGAACCGGGACAGACTATGGCTACACCTTC; CDR3aa: CASSRTGTDYGYTF
abundance: NA; d_gene: NA; v_gene: TRBV19; j_gene: TRBJ1-5; CDR3nt: TGTGCCAGTAGAACAGCAACGGATCAGCCCCAGCATTTT; CDR3aa: CASRTATDQPQHF
abundance: NA; d_gene: NA; v_gene: TRBV19; j_gene: TRBJ2-1; CDR3nt: TGTGCCAGTAGGCGGGACTCTGGGGATGAGCAGTTCTTC; CDR3aa: CASRRDSGDEQFF
abundance: NA; d_gene: NA; v_gene: TRBV30; j_gene: TRBJ1-1; CDR3nt: TGTGCGGGTGCGGGGGCGGGGTCCACTGAAGCTTTCTTT; CDR3aa: CAGAGAGSTEAFF
abundance: NA; d_gene: TRBD1; v_gene: TRBV6-6; j_gene: TRBJ1-2; CDR3nt: TGTGCCAGCAGGGAACAGGGGCTTGACTATGGCTACACCTTC; CDR3aa: CASREQGLDYGYTF
abundance: NA; d_gene: TRBD1; v_gene: TRBV5-1; j_gene: TRBJ1-4; CDR3nt: TGCGCCAGCAGCACCACCGGGACAGGGAATGAAAAACTGTTTTTT; CDR3aa: CASSTTGTGNEKLFF
abundance: NA; d_gene: NA; v_gene: TRBV7-9; j_gene: TRBJ1-2; CDR3nt: TGTGCCAGCAGCTTAGATCAAAGCGGTGGCTACACCTTC; CDR3aa: CASSLDQSGGYTF
abundance: NA; d_gene: NA; v_gene: TRBV2; j_gene: TRBJ2-7; CDR3nt: TGTGCCAGCAGTCCCGGGGCTTCCTACGAGCAGTACTTC; CDR3aa: CASSPGASYEQYF
abundance: NA; d_gene: NA; v_gene: TRBV5-8; j_gene: TRBJ2-2; CDR3nt: TGTGCCAGCACTTTATGGGTTGCGGGGAACACCGGGGAGCTGTTTTTT; CDR3aa: CASTLWVAGNTGELFF
abundance: few; d_gene: NA; v_gene: TRBV28; j_gene: TRBJ2-1; CDR3nt: TGTGCCTCGGGGCCAATCAGGCAGTTCTTC; CDR3aa: CASGPIRQFF
abundance: NA; d_gene: NA; v_gene: TRBV15; j_gene: TRBJ2-3; CDR3nt: TGTGCCACCAGCAGAGAGCCCCGGATGGGAGATACGCAGTATTTT; CDR3aa: CATSREPRMGDTQYF
abundance: NA; d_gene: NA; v_gene: TRBV10-2; j_gene: TRBJ2-3; CDR3nt: TGCGCCAGCAGTGAGACGGGGGAGAACACAGATACGCAGTATTTT; CDR3aa: CASSETGENTDTQYF
abundance: NA; d_gene: NA; v_gene: TRBV11-3; j_gene: TRBJ2-7; CDR3nt: TGTGCCAGCAGTCGAGGCTCATCCTACGAGCAGTACTTC; CDR3aa: CASSRGSSYEQYF
abundance: NA; d_gene: TRBD2; v_gene: TRBV29-1; j_gene: TRBJ2-5; CDR3nt: TGCAGCGTTATATCTAGCGGGAGGGATCAAGAGACCCAGTACTTC; CDR3aa: CSVISSGRDQETQYF
abundance: NA; d_gene: NA; v_gene: TRBV5-1; j_gene: TRBJ1-3; CDR3nt: TGCGCCAGCAGCGCTGGGACTGGAAACACCATATATTTT; CDR3aa: CASSAGTGNTIYF
abundance: NA; d_gene: TRBD2; v_gene: TRBV11-2; j_gene: TRBJ2-3; CDR3nt: TGTGCCAGCAGCCGGACTAGCGGGCGCACAGATACGCAGTATTTT; CDR3aa: CASSRTSGRTDTQYF
abundance: NA; d_gene: TRBD2; v_gene: TRBV6-1; j_gene: TRBJ2-7; CDR3nt: TGTGCCAGCAGTCTAGCGGGAGCGGCCCCCTACGAGCAGTACTTC; CDR3aa: CASSLAGAAPYEQYF
abundance: NA; d_gene: NA; v_gene: TRBV19; j_gene: TRBJ1-5; CDR3nt: TGTGCCAGTAGTATCAACGGACAGATTTATCAGCCCCAGCATTTT; CDR3aa: CASSINGQIYQPQHF
abundance: few; d_gene: TRBD2; v_gene: TRBV5-4; j_gene: TRBJ2-1; CDR3nt: TGTGCCAGCAGCGTGGGGACTAGCGGCTACAATGAGCAGTTCTTC; CDR3aa: CASSVGTSGYNEQFF
abundance: NA; d_gene: NA; v_gene: TRBV19; j_gene: TRBJ1-5; CDR3nt: TGTGCCACTCGACCGTCAGGGACATATAGCAATCAGCCCCAGCATTTT; CDR3aa: CATRPSGTYSNQPQHF
abundance: NA; d_gene: NA; v_gene: TRBV7-2; j_gene: TRBJ2-1; CDR3nt: TGTGCCAGCAGCTTAGTTCCGGGTAACTACAATGAGCAGTTCTTC; CDR3aa: CASSLVPGNYNEQFF
abundance: once; d_gene: TRBD1; v_gene: TRBV19; j_gene: TRBJ1-5; CDR3nt: TGTGCCAGTAGTCTGGGACAGCACTATCAGCCCCAGCATTTT; CDR3aa: CASSLGQHYQPQHF
abundance: NA; d_gene: TRBD1; v_gene: TRBV5-1; j_gene: TRBJ2-2; CDR3nt: TGCGCCAGCAGCCCCAGCCCGCAATCAACAGGGGGGCAGCTGTTTTTT; CDR3aa: CASSPSPQSTGGQLFF
abundance: NA; d_gene: NA; v_gene: TRBV14; j_gene: TRBJ2-7; CDR3nt: TGTGCCAGCAGCCAAGTCCAGGAGCAGTACTTC; CDR3aa: CASSQVQEQYF
abundance: few; d_gene: NA; v_gene: TRBV28; j_gene: TRBJ1-2; CDR3nt: TGTGCCAGCAGTCCTCGGACAGTCTATGGCTACACCTTC; CDR3aa: CASSPRTVYGYTF
abundance: once; d_gene: NA; v_gene: TRBV10-3; j_gene: TRBJ2-7; CDR3nt: TGTGCCATCAGCGAGTCTAGGCTCTACGAGCAGTACTTC; CDR3aa: CAISESRLYEQYF
abundance: NA; d_gene: NA; v_gene: TRBV5-5; j_gene: TRBJ2-7; CDR3nt: TGTGCCAGCAGCTTGGACCCAGGGACCTACGAGCAGTACTTC; CDR3aa: CASSLDPGTYEQYF
abundance: NA; d_gene: NA; v_gene: TRBV2; j_gene: TRBJ2-7; CDR3nt: TGTGCCAGCACCACTAGAATCAACGAGCAGTACTTC; CDR3aa: CASTTRINEQYF
abundance: NA; d_gene: NA; v_gene: TRBV5-1; j_gene: TRBJ2-3; CDR3nt: TGCGCCAGCAGCTTGGATTGGGCAGGGGGCACAGATACGCAGTATTTT; CDR3aa: CASSLDWAGGTDTQYF
abundance: NA; d_gene: NA; v_gene: TRBV7-2; j_gene: TRBJ2-5; CDR3nt: TGTGCCAGCAGCCCGACGAGGGGGTTGAAGACCCAGTACTTC; CDR3aa: CASSPTRGLKTQYF
abundance: NA; d_gene: TRBD2; v_gene: TRBV11-3; j_gene: TRBJ2-7; CDR3nt: TGTGCCAGCAGCACGGGACTAGAAGCCTACGAGCAGTACTTC; CDR3aa: CASSTGLEAYEQYF
abundance: NA; d_gene: NA; v_gene: TRBV30; j_gene: TRBJ1-1; CDR3nt: TGTGCCTGGAGTCATTTGGAGAACACTGAAGCTTTCTTT; CDR3aa: CAWSHLENTEAFF
abundance: NA; d_gene: TRBD1; v_gene: TRBV7-3; j_gene: TRBJ2-3; CDR3nt: TGTGCCAGCAGCTTAAGAGCAGGGGGTGATACGCAGTATTTT; CDR3aa: CASSLRAGGDTQYF
abundance: NA; d_gene: NA; v_gene: TRBV7-2; j_gene: TRBJ2-2; CDR3nt: TGTGCCAGCAGCTTAAGAGGGGGTACAGTGGTCGGGGAGCTGTTTTTT; CDR3aa: CASSLRGGTVVGELFF
abundance: NA; d_gene: TRBD2; v_gene: TRBV10-2; j_gene: TRBJ2-1; CDR3nt: TGCGCCAGTAAGCAGGCGGGAGGGTACAATGAGCAGTTCTTC; CDR3aa: CASKQAGGYNEQFF
abundance: few; d_gene: TRBD2; v_gene: TRBV6-5; j_gene: TRBJ2-3; CDR3nt: TGTGCCAGCAGAGTCCCGGGAGGGGATACGCAGTATTTT; CDR3aa: CASRVPGGDTQYF
abundance: NA; d_gene: NA; v_gene: TRBV6-1; j_gene: TRBJ2-7; CDR3nt: TGTGCCAGCACCATGACAGGCTTCAGCTCCTACGAGCAGTACTTC; CDR3aa: CASTMTGFSSYEQYF
abundance: NA; d_gene: NA; v_gene: TRBV25-1; j_gene: TRBJ2-1; CDR3nt: TGTGCCAGCAGTGCCCCTGGGACCTACAATGAGCAGTTCTTC; CDR3aa: CASSAPGTYNEQFF
abundance: NA; d_gene: TRBD1; v_gene: TRBV5-1; j_gene: TRBJ2-3; CDR3nt: TGCGCCAGCAGCACAATGGGGACAGGGGTGGGAGATACGCAGTATTTT; CDR3aa: CASSTMGTGVGDTQYF
abundance: once; d_gene: NA; v_gene: TRBV6-5; j_gene: TRBJ2-1; CDR3nt: TGTGCCAGCAGTTCTAGGGGGGTCTCCTACAATGAGCAGTTCTTC; CDR3aa: CASSSRGVSYNEQFF
abundance: NA; d_gene: NA; v_gene: TRBV23-1; j_gene: TRBJ1-5; CDR3nt: TGCGCCAGCCCCTTCTGTTGGGGCCAGCCCCAGCATTTT; CDR3aa: CASPFCWGQPQHF